These 14 T cell receptor beta chains came from one sample sequenced in a study of cytomegalovirus exposure and HLA in healthy donors. This PCR relied on a set of 60 Vbeta primers and 13 Jbeta primers. Sequencing was performed with immunoSEQ multiplex PCR; in TCRdb, only in-frame clones are kept and a portion is missing. Of about 120,000 clones listed, around 74% are singletons. The sample consisted of PBMCs. These receptors came from a man aged 55 to 70 in good health and CMV-seropositive.

The chain employs TRBV11-3 and TRBJ2-1, with TRBD2 as a possible D gene (6 bases). The length of the CDR3 is 17 residues. Trimming shortened V by 0 bases and J by 2 bases, and 14 bases separated the two germline ends. Germline CDR1 reads SGHNT; CDR2 reads YENEEA. The CDR3 region is CASSLEGSRGTYNEQFF. For the CDR3, the DNA is TGTGCCAGCAGCTTAGAAGGTAGCCGGGGGACCTACAATGAGCAGTTCTTC.

The rearrangement links TRBV10-3 to TRBJ2-7; TRBD1 agrees at 12 bases. This CDR3 comprises 12 residues. After removal of 10 bases from V and 5 bases from J, the junction contained 3 bases not matched to a gene. Germline V gene data show CDR1 as ENHRY and CDR2 as SYGVKD. CDR3 sequence reads: CATGTGGNEQYF. The CDR3 nucleotides are TGTGCCACCGGGACAGGGGGCAACGAGCAGTACTTC.

This clone was detected a few times. The chain has TRBV7-2 and TRBJ2-1; 8 bases map to TRBD2. V lost 2 bases, J lost 7 bases, and 13 bases stayed unmatched. The CDR3 totals 17 residues. Germline V gives CDR1 SGHTA, CDR2 FQGNSA. The CDR3 is CASSLTVSAGARNEQFF. Here the CDR3 DNA reads TGTGCCAGCAGCTTAACAGTTTCAGCGGGAGCTCGTAATGAGCAGTTCTTC.

The chain combines TRBV28 with TRBJ2-2; possibly TRBD1 for D (6 bases). Looked up from germline, CDR1 is MDHEN and CDR2 is SYDVKM. Trimming cost V 3 bases and J 4 bases, with 12 bases left between them. CDR3 length equals 15 residues. This CDR3 reads CASSFDPGATGELFF. The CDR3 DNA sequence: TGTGCCAGCAGTTTTGACCCAGGGGCCACCGGGGAGCTGTTTTTT.

V usage is TRBV9 and J usage is TRBJ1-3; D not resolved. The CDR3 contains 17 residues. Trimming pared 1 base from V and 0 bases from J, leaving 14 bases between. Germline CDR1 is SGDLS and CDR2 is YYNGEE. CDR3 sequence (DNA): TGTGCCAGCAGCGTAAGTACAGACCCAAGCTCTGGAAACACCATATATTTT. It specifies CASSVSTDPSSGNTIYF.

This chain connects TRBV10-3 to TRBJ2-7; 16 bases align to TRBD2. Per the germline V gene, CDR1 is ENHRY and CDR2 is SYGVKD. V was clipped by 9 bases and J by 6 bases; unmatched bases: 23. The CDR3 spans 20 residues. The chain's CDR3 is CAISDYAGTSGRALFGEQYF. As DNA, the CDR3 is TGTGCCATATCTGACTACGCCGGGACTAGCGGGAGGGCCTTGTTTGGCGAGCAGTACTTC.

Turning to this clone: One junction end does not reproduce the germline sequence, and a read error may be involved. The CDR3 protein is CSSRPPITRQGGNNEQFF. The CDR3 DNA reads as TGTTCCAGCAGGCCCCCGATTACCCGGCAGGGTGGGAACAATGAGCAGTTCTTC. V gene TRBV7-9 combines with J gene TRBJ2-1; perhaps TRBD1 as D (5 bases). In germline, CDR1 is SEHNR, CDR2 FQNEAQ (reference sequence). The CDR3 totals 18 residues.

This rearrangement joins TRBV5-1 to TRBJ2-5; 9 bases agree with TRBD2. Germline V gene data show CDR1 as SGHRS and CDR2 as YFSETQ. The CDR3 has 15 residues. With 0 bases clipped from V and 5 bases from J, the junction kept 5 bases outside the gene matches. In DNA form, the CDR3 reads TGCGCCAGCAGCTTGGAGCGGGGGGCGTGGGAGACCCAGTACTTC. Protein: CASSLERGAWETQYF.

The rearrangement links TRBV7-9 to TRBJ1-4; D might be TRBD1 (6 bases). Germline assignment: CDR1 SEHNR and CDR2 FQNEAQ (reference sequence). The CDR3 extends over 12 amino acids. V lost 5 bases and J 11 bases, leaving 12 bases between the germline ends. As DNA, the CDR3 is TGTGCCAGCAGCACTATGACAGGCAAACTGTTTTTT. Protein sequence: CASSTMTGKLFF.

The chain joins TRBV30 to TRBJ2-5; perhaps TRBD2 as D (6 bases). The CDR3 runs to 10 residues. Germline-derived CDR1 and CDR2 are GTSNPN and SVGIG (reference sequence). This CDR3 is CVAGQETQYF. The DNA of the CDR3 is TGTGTGGCGGGGCAAGAGACCCAGTACTTC.

V usage is TRBV7-9 and J usage is TRBJ2-1; 13 bases agree with TRBD2. Germline CDR1 SEHNR, CDR2 FQNEAQ (reference sequence). The junction had 0 bases not matched to a gene; V was cut back by 1 base and J by 3 bases. The length of the CDR3 is 16 residues. CDR3: CASSLGLAGGYNEQFF. The CDR3 DNA follows: TGTGCCAGCAGCTTAGGACTAGCGGGGGGCTACAATGAGCAGTTCTTC.

The chain uses TRBV12-5 and TRBJ2-1; TRBD2 aligns across 7 bases. V lost 1 base, J lost 15 bases, and 12 bases stayed unmatched. The CDR3 is 14 amino acids. Germline V gene sequence: CDR1 LGHNT, CDR2 FRNRAP. In nucleotides, the CDR3 is TGTGCTAGTGGTTTGGATGGACTAGTCAATGAGGGGTTCTTC. Amino acid sequence: CASGLDGLVNEGFF.

The chain has TRBV19 and TRBJ2-2, with D perhaps TRBD2 (6 bases). Trimming took 3 bases from V and 0 from J, leaving 8 bases between them. The CDR3 has 15 residues. Germline CDR1 reads LNHDA; CDR2 reads SQIVND (reference sequence). DNA for the CDR3: TGTGCCAGTAGTATGTCGGGGGCGAACACCGGGGAGCTGTTTTTT. This encodes CASSMSGANTGELFF. Full variable domain (outside the CDR3, taken from reference TRBV19 and TRBJ2-2): DGGITQSPKYLFRKEGQNVTLSCEQNLNHDAMYWYRQDPGQGLRLIYYSQIVNDFQKGDIAEGYSVSREKKESFPLTVTSAQKNPTAFYLCASSMSGANTGELFFGEGSRLTVL.

The chain is built from TRBV5-4 and TRBJ2-1; 15 positions agree with TRBD2. The CDR3 sequence is 18 residues long. The trim removed 4 bases at V and 2 bases at J, leaving 7 bases unmatched. The V gene's germline CDR1 is SGHNT and CDR2 YYREEE (reference sequence). The CDR3 DNA reads as TGTGCCAGCAGCAGTATCGGGACTAGCGGGGGGCCCTACAATGAGCAGTTCTTC. Amino acids: CASSSIGTSGGPYNEQFF.